This T cell receptor beta chain appears in the sequencing data of a study of blood T cell repertoires in COVID-19. Produced via immunoSEQ multiplex PCR; TCRdb's table is partial and in-frame only. The sample consists of 350,000 to 500,000 clones, 70% to 90% of them appearing once. Participants reported their clinical history, and cohort assignment relied on those reports. The germline V gene has CDR1 SGHKS and CDR2 YYEKEE (reference sequence). V dropped 4 bases and J dropped 0 bases, with 14 bases sitting between them. CDR3 length: 15 residues. This sequence joins TRBV5-5 and TRBJ2-7; tentatively, D is TRBD1 (6 bases). The material sequenced was PBMCs or T cells enriched from blood (not recorded which). The TCR sequence derives from a woman between 18 and 29 years old who had been exposed to COVID-19. CDR3 coding DNA: TGTGCCAGCAGCCAGGGGACATATAGCTCCTACGAGCAGTACTTC. Its protein product is CASSQGTYSSYEQYF.